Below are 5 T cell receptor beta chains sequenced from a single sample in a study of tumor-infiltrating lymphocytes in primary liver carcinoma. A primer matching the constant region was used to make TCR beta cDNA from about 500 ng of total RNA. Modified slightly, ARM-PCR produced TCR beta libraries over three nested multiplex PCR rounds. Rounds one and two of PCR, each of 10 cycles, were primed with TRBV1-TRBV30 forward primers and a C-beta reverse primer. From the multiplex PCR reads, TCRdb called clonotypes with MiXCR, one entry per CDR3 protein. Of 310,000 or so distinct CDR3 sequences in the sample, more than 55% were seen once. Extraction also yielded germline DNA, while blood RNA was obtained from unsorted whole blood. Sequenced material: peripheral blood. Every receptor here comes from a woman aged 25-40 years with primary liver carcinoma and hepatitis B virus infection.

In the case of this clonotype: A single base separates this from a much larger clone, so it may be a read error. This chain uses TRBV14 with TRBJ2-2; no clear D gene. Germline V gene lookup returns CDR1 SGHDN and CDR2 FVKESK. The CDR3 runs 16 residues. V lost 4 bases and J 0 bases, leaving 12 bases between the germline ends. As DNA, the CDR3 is TGTGCCAGCAGCCCAGAAAGTCAGCCGAACACCGGGGAGCTGTTTTTT. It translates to CASSPESQPNTGELFF.

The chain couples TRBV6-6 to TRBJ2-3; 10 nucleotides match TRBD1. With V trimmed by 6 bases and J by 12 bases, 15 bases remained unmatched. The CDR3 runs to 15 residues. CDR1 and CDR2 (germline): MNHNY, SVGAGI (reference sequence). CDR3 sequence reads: CASRGTGVTTDIQYF. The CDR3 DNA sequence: TGTGCCAGCAGGGGGACAGGGGTCACCACAGATATACAGTATTTT.

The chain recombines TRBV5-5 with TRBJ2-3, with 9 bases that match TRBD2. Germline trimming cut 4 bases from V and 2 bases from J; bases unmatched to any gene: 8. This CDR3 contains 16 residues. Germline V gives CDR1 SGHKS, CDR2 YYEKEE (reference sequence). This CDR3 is CASSSRTSADTDTQYF. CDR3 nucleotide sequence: TGTGCCAGCAGCAGCCGGACTAGCGCAGACACAGATACGCAGTATTTT.

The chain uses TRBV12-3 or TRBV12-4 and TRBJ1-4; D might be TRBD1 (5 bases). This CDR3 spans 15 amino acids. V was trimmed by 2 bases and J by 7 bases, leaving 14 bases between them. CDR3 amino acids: CASSLQGSWGEKLFF. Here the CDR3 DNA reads TGTGCCAGCAGTTTACAGGGTTCTTGGGGTGAAAAACTGTTTTTT.

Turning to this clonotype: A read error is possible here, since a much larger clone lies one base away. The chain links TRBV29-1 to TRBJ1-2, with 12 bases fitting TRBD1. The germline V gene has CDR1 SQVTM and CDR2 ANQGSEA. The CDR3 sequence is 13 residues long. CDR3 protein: CNVGDRGRDGYTF. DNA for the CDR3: TGCAACGTTGGGGACAGGGGGCGCGATGGCTACACCTTC.